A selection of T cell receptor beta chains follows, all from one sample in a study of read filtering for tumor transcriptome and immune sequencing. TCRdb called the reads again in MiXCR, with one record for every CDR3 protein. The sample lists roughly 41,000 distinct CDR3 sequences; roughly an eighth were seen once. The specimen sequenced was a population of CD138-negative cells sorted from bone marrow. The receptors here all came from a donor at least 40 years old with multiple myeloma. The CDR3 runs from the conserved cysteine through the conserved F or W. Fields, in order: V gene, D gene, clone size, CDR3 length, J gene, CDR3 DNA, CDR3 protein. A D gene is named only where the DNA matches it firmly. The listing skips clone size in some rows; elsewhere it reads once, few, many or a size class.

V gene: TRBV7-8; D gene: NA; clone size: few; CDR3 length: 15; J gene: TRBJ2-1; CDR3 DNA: TGTGCCAGCAGCCCTGTACCGGATCCCTACAATGAGCAGTTCTTC; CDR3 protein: CASSPVPDPYNEQFF
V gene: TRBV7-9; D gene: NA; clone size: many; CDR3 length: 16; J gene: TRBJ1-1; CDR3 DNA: TGTGCCAGCAGCTTAGGCCGGACAGACATGAACACTGAAGCTTTCTTT; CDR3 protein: CASSLGRTDMNTEAFF
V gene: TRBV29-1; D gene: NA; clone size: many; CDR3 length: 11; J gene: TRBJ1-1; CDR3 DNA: TGCAGCGCGATAACACGCACTGAAGCTTTCTTT; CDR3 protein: CSAITRTEAFF
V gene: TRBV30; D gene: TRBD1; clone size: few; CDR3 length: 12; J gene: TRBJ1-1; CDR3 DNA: TGTGCCTGGTCCGCAGGGGGCACTGAAGCTTTCTTT; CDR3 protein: CAWSAGGTEAFF
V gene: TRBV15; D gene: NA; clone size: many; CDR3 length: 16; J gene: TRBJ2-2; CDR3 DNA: TGTGCCACCAGCAGTGGGGTCGGGCAGGACACCGGGGAGCTGTTTTTT; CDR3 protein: CATSSGVGQDTGELFF
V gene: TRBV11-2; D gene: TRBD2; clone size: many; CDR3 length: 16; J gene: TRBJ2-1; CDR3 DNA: TGTGCCAGCAGCTTAGACAGCGGGAGGATTTACAATGAGCAGTTCTTC; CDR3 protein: CASSLDSGRIYNEQFF
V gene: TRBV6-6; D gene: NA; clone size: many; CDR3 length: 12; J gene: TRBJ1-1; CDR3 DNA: TGTGCCAGCAGTTACGAACAGTATGAAGCTTTCTTT; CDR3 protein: CASSYEQYEAFF
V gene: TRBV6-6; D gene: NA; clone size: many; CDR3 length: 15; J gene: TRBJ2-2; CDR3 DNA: TGTGCCAGCAGTTACCGGAGCAGGGAGGTCGGGGAGCTGTTTTTT; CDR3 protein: CASSYRSREVGELFF
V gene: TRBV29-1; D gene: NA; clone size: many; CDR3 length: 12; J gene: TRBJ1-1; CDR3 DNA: TGCAGCGTTGAGGTGGTTAACACTGAAGCTTTCTTT; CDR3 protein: CSVEVVNTEAFF
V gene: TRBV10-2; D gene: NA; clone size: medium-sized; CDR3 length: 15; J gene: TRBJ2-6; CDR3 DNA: TGCGCCAGCAGGGACGAAAGCTCTGGGGCCAACGTCCTGACTTTC; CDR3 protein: CASRDESSGANVLTF
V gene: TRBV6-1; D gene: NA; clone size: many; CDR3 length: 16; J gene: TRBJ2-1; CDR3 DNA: TGTGCCAGCAGTGACTACACCGGGACCAATTACAATGAGCAGTTCTTC; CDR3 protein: CASSDYTGTNYNEQFF
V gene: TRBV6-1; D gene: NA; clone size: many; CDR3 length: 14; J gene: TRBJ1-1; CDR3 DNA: TGTGCCAGCAGTGACCTCAGGGGGAACACTGAAGCTTTCTTT; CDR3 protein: CASSDLRGNTEAFF
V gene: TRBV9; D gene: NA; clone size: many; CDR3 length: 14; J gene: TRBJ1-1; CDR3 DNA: TGTGCCAGCAGCGAGGGGGGCGGGAACACTGAAGCTTTCTTT; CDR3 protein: CASSEGGGNTEAFF
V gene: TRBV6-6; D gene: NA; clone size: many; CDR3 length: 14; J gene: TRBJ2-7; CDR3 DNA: TGTGCCAGCACCCCCTCCGGGGGGCCCTACGAGCAGTACTTC; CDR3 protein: CASTPSGGPYEQYF
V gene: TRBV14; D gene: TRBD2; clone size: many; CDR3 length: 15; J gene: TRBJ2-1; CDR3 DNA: TGTGCCAGCAGCCGGGGCGGAGCGGGACGCAATGAGCAGTTCTTC; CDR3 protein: CASSRGGAGRNEQFF
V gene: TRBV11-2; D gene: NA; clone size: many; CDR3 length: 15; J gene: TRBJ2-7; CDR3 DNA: TGTGCCAGCAGCTTAGTAGTAGGTCAGTCCTACGAGCAGTACTTC; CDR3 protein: CASSLVVGQSYEQYF
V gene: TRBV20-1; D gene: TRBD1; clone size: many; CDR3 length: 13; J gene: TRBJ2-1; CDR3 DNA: TGCAGTGCCGACGACAGGGGGGACCCGGAGCAGTTCTTC; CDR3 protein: CSADDRGDPEQFF
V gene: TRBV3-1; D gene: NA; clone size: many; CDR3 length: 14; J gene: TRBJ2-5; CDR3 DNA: TGTGCCAGCAGCCGACACCCGGGCAAAGAGACCCAGTACTTC; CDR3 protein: CASSRHPGKETQYF
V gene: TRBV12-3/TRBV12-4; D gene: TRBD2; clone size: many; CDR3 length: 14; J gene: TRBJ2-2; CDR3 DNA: TGTGCCAGCAGTTTGCTAGCGGGAGAGGGGGAGCTGTTTTTT; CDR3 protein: CASSLLAGEGELFF
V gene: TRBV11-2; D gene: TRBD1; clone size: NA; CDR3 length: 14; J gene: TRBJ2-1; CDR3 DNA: TGTGCCAGCAGCTTGGAACAGGGGGCGAATGAGCAGTTCTTC; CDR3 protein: CASSLEQGANEQFF
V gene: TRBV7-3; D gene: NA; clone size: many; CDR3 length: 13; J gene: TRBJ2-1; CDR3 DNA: TGTGCCAGCAGCTTAACGCCCCGTCGTGAGCAGTTCTTC; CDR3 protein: CASSLTPRREQFF
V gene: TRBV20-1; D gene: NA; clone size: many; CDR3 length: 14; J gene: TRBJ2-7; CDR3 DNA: TGCAGTGCTAGAGATCTATTGTTCCCCTACGAGCAGTACTTC; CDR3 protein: CSARDLLFPYEQYF
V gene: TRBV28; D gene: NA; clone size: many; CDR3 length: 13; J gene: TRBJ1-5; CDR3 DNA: TGTGCCAGCAGTTTAGGATCGGGACAGCCCCAGCATTTT; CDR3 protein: CASSLGSGQPQHF
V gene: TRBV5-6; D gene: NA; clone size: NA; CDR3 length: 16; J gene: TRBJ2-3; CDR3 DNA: TGTGCCAGCAGCCCGAACACAAAGTTAAACACAGATACGCAGTATTTT; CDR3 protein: CASSPNTKLNTDTQYF
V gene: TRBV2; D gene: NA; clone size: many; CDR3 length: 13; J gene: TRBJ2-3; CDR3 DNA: TGTGCCAGCAATTGGGGCTCCACAGATACGCAGTATTTT; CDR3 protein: CASNWGSTDTQYF
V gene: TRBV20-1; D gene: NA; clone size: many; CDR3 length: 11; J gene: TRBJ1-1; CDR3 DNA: TGCGGTTTATCGAGGAGCACTGAAGCTTTCTTT; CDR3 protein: CGLSRSTEAFF
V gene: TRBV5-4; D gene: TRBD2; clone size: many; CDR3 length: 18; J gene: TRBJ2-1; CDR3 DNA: TGTGCCAGCAGGCTTCGACTAGCGGGAGGGCCCTATGACAATGAGCAGTTCTTC; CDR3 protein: CASRLRLAGGPYDNEQFF
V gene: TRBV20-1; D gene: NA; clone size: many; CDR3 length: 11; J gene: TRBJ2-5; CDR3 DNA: TGCAGTGCCGACAATCAAGAGACCCAGTACTTC; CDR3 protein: CSADNQETQYF
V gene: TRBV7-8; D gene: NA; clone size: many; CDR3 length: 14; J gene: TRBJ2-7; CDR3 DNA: TGTGCCAGCAGCTTAGCCCAAGAAGTCTACGAGCAGTACTTC; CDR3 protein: CASSLAQEVYEQYF
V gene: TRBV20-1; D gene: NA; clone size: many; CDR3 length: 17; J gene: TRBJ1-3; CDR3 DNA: TGCAGTGCTAGGCTTGCACCGGGTCAGCACCGTGGAAACACCATATATTTT; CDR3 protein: CSARLAPGQHRGNTIYF
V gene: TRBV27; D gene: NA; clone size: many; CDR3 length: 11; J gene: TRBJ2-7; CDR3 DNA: TGTGCCACCCGGAGGGGAACGGAGCAGTACTTC; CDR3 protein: CATRRGTEQYF
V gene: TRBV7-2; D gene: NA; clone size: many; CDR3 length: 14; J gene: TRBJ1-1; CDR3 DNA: TGTGCCAGCAGCTTAGATAGACTCAACACTGAAGCTTTCTTT; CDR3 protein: CASSLDRLNTEAFF
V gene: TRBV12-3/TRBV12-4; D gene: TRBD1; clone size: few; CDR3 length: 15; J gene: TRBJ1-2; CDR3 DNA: TGTGCCAGCAGTTTCTCGGACAGGAGACACTATGGCTACACCTTC; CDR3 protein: CASSFSDRRHYGYTF
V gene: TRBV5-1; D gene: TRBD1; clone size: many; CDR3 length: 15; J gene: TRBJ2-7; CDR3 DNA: TGCGCCAGCAGCTTGGATGGACAGGGGTCCTACGAGCAGTACTTC; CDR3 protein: CASSLDGQGSYEQYF
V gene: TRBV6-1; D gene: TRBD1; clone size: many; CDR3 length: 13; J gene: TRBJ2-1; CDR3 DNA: TGTGCCAGCAGAAATACAGGGGGCCTTGAGCAGTTCTTC; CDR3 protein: CASRNTGGLEQFF
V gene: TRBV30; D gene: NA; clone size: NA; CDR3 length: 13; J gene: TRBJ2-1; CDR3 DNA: TGTGCCTGGAGTGTGGGCGTCAGACGCCCCCAGCTCTTC; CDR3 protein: CAWSVGVRRPQLF
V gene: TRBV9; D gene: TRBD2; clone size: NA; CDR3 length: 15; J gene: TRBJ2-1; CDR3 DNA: TGTGCCAGCAGCGCAGGACTAGCGAAGAGCAATGAGCAGTTCTTC; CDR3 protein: CASSAGLAKSNEQFF
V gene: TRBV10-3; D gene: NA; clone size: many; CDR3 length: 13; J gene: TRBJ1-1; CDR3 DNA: TGTGCCATCACCAAGGATCTGAACACTGAAGCTTTCTTT; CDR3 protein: CAITKDLNTEAFF
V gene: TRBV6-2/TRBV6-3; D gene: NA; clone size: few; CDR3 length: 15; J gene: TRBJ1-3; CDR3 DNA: TGTGCCAGCCGGAACAGGAACCTTGGAGGAAACACCATATATTTT; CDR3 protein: CASRNRNLGGNTIYF
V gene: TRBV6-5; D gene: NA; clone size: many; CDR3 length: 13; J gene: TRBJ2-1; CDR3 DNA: TGTGCCAGCAGTAGGGGGGCTGGCAATGAGCAGTTCTTC; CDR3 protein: CASSRGAGNEQFF
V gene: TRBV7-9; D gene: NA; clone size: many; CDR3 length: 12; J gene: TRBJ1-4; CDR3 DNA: TGTGCCAGCAGCTTACAAGGAGGGAAACTGTTTTTT; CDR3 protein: CASSLQGGKLFF
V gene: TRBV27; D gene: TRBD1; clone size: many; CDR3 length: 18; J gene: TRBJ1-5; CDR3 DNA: TGTGCCAGCAGCCCCCTCTTAAGGACAGGGGGCAGCAATCAGCCCCAGCATTTT; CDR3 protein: CASSPLLRTGGSNQPQHF
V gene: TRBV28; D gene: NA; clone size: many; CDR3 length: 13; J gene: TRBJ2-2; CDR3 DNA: TGTGCCAGCAGAAAGGACAGCACCGGGGAGCTGTTTTTT; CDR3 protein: CASRKDSTGELFF
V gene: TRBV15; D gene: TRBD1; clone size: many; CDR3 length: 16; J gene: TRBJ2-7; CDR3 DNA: TGTGCCACCAGCAGAGATCGCGGGACAGGGAGAGGGGAGCAGTACTTC; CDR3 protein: CATSRDRGTGRGEQYF
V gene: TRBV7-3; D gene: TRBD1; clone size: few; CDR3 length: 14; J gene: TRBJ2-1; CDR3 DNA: TGTGCCAGCAGCCCTCAGGACAGGGTTCGCGAGCAGTTCTTC; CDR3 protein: CASSPQDRVREQFF
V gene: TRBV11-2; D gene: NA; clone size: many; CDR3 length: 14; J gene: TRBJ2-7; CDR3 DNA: TGTGCCAGCAGCTTAGACTCGGTAGGGAACGAGCAGTACTTC; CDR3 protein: CASSLDSVGNEQYF
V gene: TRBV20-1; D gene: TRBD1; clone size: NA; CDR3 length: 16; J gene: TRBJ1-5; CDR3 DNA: TGCAGTGCTAGAGCACGAGGGACAGCCTTCAATCAGCCCCAGCATTTT; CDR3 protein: CSARARGTAFNQPQHF
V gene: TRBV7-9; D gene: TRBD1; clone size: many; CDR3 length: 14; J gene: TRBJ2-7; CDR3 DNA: TGTGCCAGCAGCTCGGACAGGTTGCCCTACGAGCAGTACTTC; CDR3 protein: CASSSDRLPYEQYF
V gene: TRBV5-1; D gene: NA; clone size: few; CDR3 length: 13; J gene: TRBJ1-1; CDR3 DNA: TGCGCCAGCAGCTTGGATCGGAACACTGGAGCTTTCTTT; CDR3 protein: CASSLDRNTGAFF
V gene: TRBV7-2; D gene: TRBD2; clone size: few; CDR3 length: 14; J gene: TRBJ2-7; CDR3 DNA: TGTGCCAGCAGCTCCGGCGGGAGCTCCTACGAGCAGTACTTC; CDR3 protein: CASSSGGSSYEQYF
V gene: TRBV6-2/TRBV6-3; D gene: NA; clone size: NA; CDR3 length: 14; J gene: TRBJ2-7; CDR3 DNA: TGTGCCAGCAGTTACTCCCCCGCGGGATACAAGCAGTACTTC; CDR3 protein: CASSYSPAGYKQYF
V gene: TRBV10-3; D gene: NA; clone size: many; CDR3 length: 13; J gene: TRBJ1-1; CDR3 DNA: TGTGCCATCACCCCGCAGGAAAACACTGAAGCTTTCTTT; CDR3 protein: CAITPQENTEAFF